What follows describes a single TCR beta chain. The time point was: pre-sensitization, week 0. Treatment here: therapeutic diphenylcyclopropenone sensitization with weekly scalp DPC. Extraction yielded total RNA from whole blood (unfractionated). This entry belongs to a study of human T cells and chemical hapten exposure. Each CDR3 protein gets one entry after TCRdb re-called the RACE reads with MiXCR. Here the sample spans approximately 260,000 distinct CDR3 sequences, about 9% being singletons. Germline CDR1 and CDR2: DFQATT and SNEGSKA (reference sequence). Losses at the gene ends were 7 bases for V and 4 bases for J; bases not matched to a gene: 6. The CDR3 contains 12 residues.

Sequencing used whole blood, obtained in connection with sensitization to the hapten diphenylcyclopropenone (DPC). This sequence was found in a woman aged 40 to 50 with alopecia areata. Some clones in this sample may be carry-over from other donors' samples. The V and J genes are TRBV20-1 and TRBJ2-7; 8 bases agree with TRBD2. CDR3 coding DNA: TGCAGTGTTGAGCGGGAGTTATACGAGCAGTACTTC. Its protein product is CSVERELYEQYF.